This T cell receptor (beta chain) was sequenced during a study of T cells in Graves' hyperthyroidism and ophthalmopathy. Study-level findings and limits: A model of 13 V-J pairs discriminated ophthalmopathy from stable hyperthyroidism.

Researchers took RNA transcripts and amplified the TCR beta CDR3 regions from them. The HTBI set primed first-round TCR CDR3 RT-PCR. TCRdb used MiXCR to reprocess the multiplex PCR reads, holding one entry per CDR3 protein. Of some 350,000 distinct CDR3 sequences in the sample, roughly 25% were seen once. Patients aged 18 to 65 had newly diagnosed hyperthyroidism lasting under 2 months. Diagnoses used clinical symptoms, serum thyroxine and TRAb, thyroid ultrasound and orbital computed tomography. Source material for PBMCs was over 7.5 ml fresh peripheral blood. The germline gives CDR1 SGDLS, CDR2 YYNGEE. Between the trimmed V and J ends, which lost 0 bases and 0 bases, there was a span of 9 bases. This CDR3 spans 16 amino acids. As to this clonotype: Its target is unknown.

The TCR sequence derives from a man aged 50 or older with Graves' hyperthyroidism. The sample comprised blood. This chain joins TRBV9 and TRBJ2-2, with D unresolved. CDR3 in amino acids: CASSVEGNSNTGELFF. CDR3 nucleotide sequence: TGTGCCAGCAGCGTAGAGGGAAACTCGAACACCGGGGAGCTGTTTTTT.